This T cell receptor beta chain was sequenced for a study of post-analysis software for immune sequencing data. Comments on this clonotype: Its antigen is not identified.

Study outcomes and limitations: Four or five TRBV segments (TRBV5-6, TRBV5-1 and TRBV20-1 among them) occurred more frequently in patients than in controls. Normalized Chao1 diversity in multiple sclerosis patients fell significantly below that of controls.

Researchers reported that TCR beta cDNA libraries carried unique molecular identifiers. TCRdb processed the PCR reads anew with MiXCR; each CDR3 protein has one entry. In the table there are fewer than 700,000 distinct CDR3 sequences, around 44% of which are singletons. This CDR3 has 17 residues. V shed 4 bases and J shed 3 bases, with 19 bases lying between them. Looked up from germline, CDR1 is SGHTA and CDR2 is FQGTGA. The chain combines TRBV7-3 with TRBJ2-1, with D perhaps matching TRBD1 (5 bases). This clonotype was sampled from a girl aged 5-17 years with multiple sclerosis. The sample was blood. The CDR3 DNA follows: TGTGCCAGCAGCTCGGTCATACAGGCGAGTGGCTACAATGAGCAGTTCTTC. It codes for CASSSVIQASGYNEQFF.